This TCR beta chain was sequenced for a study of Ad26.COV2.S vaccination and SARS-CoV-2 variants. Study findings and constraints: Recipients of vaccine and of placebo showed similar breadth of their non-spike TCR repertoires.

Treatment here: over 15 received Ad26.COV2.S at low or high dose, single or two shots; 5 received placebo; per-sample allocation not given. Sampling took place 63 days after the first vaccine or placebo injection. This CDR3 contains 14 residues. Germline V gene sequence: CDR1 SGHKS, CDR2 YYEKEE (reference sequence). The junction had 5 bases not matched to a gene; V was cut back by 0 bases and J by 8 bases. The protocol was immunoSEQ multiplex PCR, while the TCRdb copy is restricted to in-frame clones and leaves out a portion. The repertoire holds 250,000 or so clones, 70% to 90% seen once, with roughly 3% in the top ten. As regards this clone: As yet, its antigen is unknown.

This chain links TRBV5-5 with TRBJ2-4, with TRBD1 identical over 7 bases. This TCR came from a person aged 18-60 years who received the Ad26.COV2.S COVID-19 vaccine or a placebo. The source was peripheral blood, collected in a trial of Ad26.COV2.S vaccine versus placebo. CDR3 sequence: CASSLVGGADIQYF. CDR3 in DNA: TGTGCCAGCAGCTTGGTAGGGGGCGCGGACATTCAGTACTTC. Based on the CDR3 plus reference TRBV5-5 and TRBJ2-4, the full variable domain is DAGVTQSPTHLIKTRGQQVTLRCSPISGHKSVSWYQQVLGQGPQFIFQYYEKEERGRGNFPDRFSARQFPNYSSELNVNALLLGDSALYLCASSLVGGADIQYFGAGTRLSVL.